The present T cell receptor (beta chain) was sequenced within a study of T cells in Graves' hyperthyroidism and ophthalmopathy. Study-wide points: A 13 V-J signature model discriminated ophthalmopathy versus stable hyperthyroidism.

On this clonotype: Antigen unknown. A single base separates this from a much larger clone, so it may be a read error.

At least 3 on the Clinical Activity Score was recorded for ophthalmopathy patients, who also had NOSPECS grade at least 4 and duration under 3 months. CDR1 SSHAT and CDR2 FNYEAQ come from the germline V gene (reference sequence). The CDR3 totals 15 residues. Regions amplified from RNA transcripts were the TCR beta CDR3 regions. TCR CDR3 underwent first-round RT-PCR with the HTBI primer set. In TCRdb, the multiplex PCR reads were re-called with MiXCR into one record per CDR3 protein. Here the sample spans around 600,000 distinct CDR3 sequences, roughly 15% being singletons. Specimen: blood. This chain joins TRBV7-7 and TRBJ2-5, with TRBD2 identical over 10 bases. The clonotype comes from a woman aged 45-60 years with Graves' ophthalmopathy. CDR3 sequence (DNA): TGTGCTAGCGGCTTACTAGCGGGACTACGAGAGACCCAGTACTTC. Residues: CASGLLAGLRETQYF.